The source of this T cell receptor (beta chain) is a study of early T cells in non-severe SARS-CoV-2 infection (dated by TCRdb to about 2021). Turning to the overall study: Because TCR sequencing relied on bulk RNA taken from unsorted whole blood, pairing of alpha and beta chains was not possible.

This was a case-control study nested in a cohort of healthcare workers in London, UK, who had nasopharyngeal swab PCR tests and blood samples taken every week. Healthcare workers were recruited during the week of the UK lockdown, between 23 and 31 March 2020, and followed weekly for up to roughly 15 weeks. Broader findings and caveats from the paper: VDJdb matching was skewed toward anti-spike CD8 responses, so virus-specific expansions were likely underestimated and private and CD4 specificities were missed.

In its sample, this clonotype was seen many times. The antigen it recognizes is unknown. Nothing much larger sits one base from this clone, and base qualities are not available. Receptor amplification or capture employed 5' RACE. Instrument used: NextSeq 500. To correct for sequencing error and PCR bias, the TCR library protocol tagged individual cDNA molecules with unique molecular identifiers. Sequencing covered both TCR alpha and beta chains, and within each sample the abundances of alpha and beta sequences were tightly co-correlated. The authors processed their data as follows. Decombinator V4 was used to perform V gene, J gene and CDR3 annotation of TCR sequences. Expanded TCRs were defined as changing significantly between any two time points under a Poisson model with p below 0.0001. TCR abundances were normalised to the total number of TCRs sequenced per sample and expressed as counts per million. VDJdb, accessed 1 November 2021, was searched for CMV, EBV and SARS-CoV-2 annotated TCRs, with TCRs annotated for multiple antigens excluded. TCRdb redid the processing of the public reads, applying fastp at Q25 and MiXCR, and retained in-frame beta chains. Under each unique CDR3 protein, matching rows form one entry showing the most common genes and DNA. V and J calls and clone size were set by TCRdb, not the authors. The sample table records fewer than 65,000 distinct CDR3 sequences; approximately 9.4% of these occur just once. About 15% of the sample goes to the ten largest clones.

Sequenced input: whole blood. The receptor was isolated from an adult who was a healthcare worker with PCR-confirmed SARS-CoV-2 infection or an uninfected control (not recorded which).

The nucleotide sequence reads TGCAGTGCTAGAGCTGTCGGCGGGACAGGTCAATTTGGGAATTCACCCCTCCACTTT. Its coded protein is CSARAVGGTGQFGNSPLHF. The V and J segments used are TRBV20-1 and TRBJ1-6; TRBD1 fits 8 bases in the junction. Ends trimmed: V by 1 base, J by 7 bases; bases unmatched to a gene: 18. The CDR3 contains 19 residues, cysteine and phenylalanine counted. Of all the DNA, just the CDR3 is kept, 57 bases in frame from base 1. As encoded in the germline V gene (reference sequence), CDR1 is DFQATT while CDR2 is SNEGSKA.